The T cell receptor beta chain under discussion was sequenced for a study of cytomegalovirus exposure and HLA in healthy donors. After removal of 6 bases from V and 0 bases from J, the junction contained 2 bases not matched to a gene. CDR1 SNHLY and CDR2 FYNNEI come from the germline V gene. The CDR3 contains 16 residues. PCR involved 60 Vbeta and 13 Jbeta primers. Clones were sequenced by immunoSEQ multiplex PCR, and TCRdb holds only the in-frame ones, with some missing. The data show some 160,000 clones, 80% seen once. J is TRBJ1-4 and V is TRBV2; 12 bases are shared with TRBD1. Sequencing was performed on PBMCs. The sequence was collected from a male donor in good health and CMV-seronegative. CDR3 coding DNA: TGTGCCAGCAGCGGGACAGGGGGCTCAACTAATGAAAAACTGTTTTTT. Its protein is CASSGTGGSTNEKLFF.